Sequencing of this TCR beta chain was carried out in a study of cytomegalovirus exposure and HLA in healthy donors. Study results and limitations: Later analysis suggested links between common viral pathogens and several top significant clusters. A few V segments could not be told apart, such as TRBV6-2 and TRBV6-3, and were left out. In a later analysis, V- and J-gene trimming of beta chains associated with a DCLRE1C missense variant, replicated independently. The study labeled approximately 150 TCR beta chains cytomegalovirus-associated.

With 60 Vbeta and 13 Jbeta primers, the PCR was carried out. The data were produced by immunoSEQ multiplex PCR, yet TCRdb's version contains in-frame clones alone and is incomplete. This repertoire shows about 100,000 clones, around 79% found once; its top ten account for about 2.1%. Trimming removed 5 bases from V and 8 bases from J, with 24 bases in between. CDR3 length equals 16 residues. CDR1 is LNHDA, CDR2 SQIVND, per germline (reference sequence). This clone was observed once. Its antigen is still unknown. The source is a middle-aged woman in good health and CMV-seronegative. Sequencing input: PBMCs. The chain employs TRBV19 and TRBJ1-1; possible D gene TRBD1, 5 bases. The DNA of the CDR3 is TGTGCCAGTAGTCCCCAGGGCAGTCCTCTTTTTGGGGAAGCTTTCTTT. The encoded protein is CASSPQGSPLFGEAFF.